Listed below are T cell receptor beta chains from one sample, sequenced in a study of CD8 T cells in ankylosing spondylitis. TCRdb analysed the 5' RACE reads with MiXCR anew, one entry per CDR3 protein. The sample includes 150,000 or so distinct CDR3 sequences, 9.5% to 10% of them seen just once. The material sequenced was blood, either unsorted or a sorted T cell fraction (not recorded which). Receptors were obtained from a female donor with ankylosing spondylitis or in good health (not recorded which). Each CDR3 is given with its conserved first and last residue. A D gene is named only where the DNA matches it firmly. A row's size may be missing; if present it is once, few, many or a size class.

cdr3_nt: TGTGGGTCCGGGACGGAGGGAAACATTCAGTACTTC
cdr3_aa: CGSGTEGNIQYF
clone_size: NA
v_call: TRBV27
d_call: NA
j_call: TRBJ2-4

cdr3_nt: TGTGCCAGCAGCGAAGGGGGAAAACTGTTTTTT
cdr3_aa: CASSEGGKLFF
clone_size: NA
v_call: TRBV7-6
d_call: NA
j_call: TRBJ1-4

cdr3_nt: TGTGCCAGCAGTTACATCGGGAGCGCCTCGGGAGAGCAGTACTTC
cdr3_aa: CASSYIGSASGEQYF
clone_size: NA
v_call: TRBV27
d_call: NA
j_call: TRBJ2-7

cdr3_nt: TGTGCCAGCAGTTTGACAGGGCCCGGGGAGCTGTTTTTT
cdr3_aa: CASSLTGPGELFF
clone_size: many
v_call: TRBV12-3/TRBV12-4
d_call: TRBD1
j_call: TRBJ2-2

cdr3_nt: TGTGCCAGCAGCTTGGGGAAGGGATTCGGCTACGAGCAGTACTTC
cdr3_aa: CASSLGKGFGYEQYF
clone_size: NA
v_call: TRBV7-6
d_call: NA
j_call: TRBJ2-7

cdr3_nt: TGTGCCAGCAGTCCCATCGGACTACGGGTAAATGAGCAGTTCTTC
cdr3_aa: CASSPIGLRVNEQFF
clone_size: many
v_call: TRBV7-9
d_call: NA
j_call: TRBJ2-1

cdr3_nt: TGTGCCAGCAGTTTAATCATAGGACCGAGCACAGATACGCAGTATTTT
cdr3_aa: CASSLIIGPSTDTQYF
clone_size: NA
v_call: TRBV12-3/TRBV12-4
d_call: NA
j_call: TRBJ2-3

cdr3_nt: TGTGCCAGCAGCTTAGCTAGGCGGCCCTACAATGAGCAGTTCTTC
cdr3_aa: CASSLARRPYNEQFF
clone_size: NA
v_call: TRBV7-9
d_call: NA
j_call: TRBJ2-1

cdr3_nt: TGTGCCAGCAGCATCGGGACTGCCGTCACCGAGACCCAGTACTTC
cdr3_aa: CASSIGTAVTETQYF
clone_size: few
v_call: TRBV9
d_call: NA
j_call: TRBJ2-5

cdr3_nt: TGTGCCATCAGGAATACTAAAGAATCCACAATGAGCAGTTTCTTC
cdr3_aa: CAIRNTKESTMSSFF
clone_size: NA
v_call: TRBV10-3
d_call: NA
j_call: TRBJ2-1

cdr3_nt: TGTGCCAGCAGCTTAGTGACAGGGGAGATTGAGCAGTACTTC
cdr3_aa: CASSLVTGEIEQYF
clone_size: NA
v_call: TRBV7-9
d_call: TRBD1
j_call: TRBJ2-7

cdr3_nt: TGTGCCAGCACCCTGGCGGCAGGGGGAACAGATACGCAGTATTTT
cdr3_aa: CASTLAAGGTDTQYF
clone_size: few
v_call: TRBV28
d_call: TRBD1
j_call: TRBJ2-3

cdr3_nt: TGTGCCAGCAGCTTAGCGCGGGGCTATGAGCAGTTCTTC
cdr3_aa: CASSLARGYEQFF
clone_size: few
v_call: TRBV7-3
d_call: NA
j_call: TRBJ2-1

cdr3_nt: TGCGCCAGCAGCCAATGGAGGGAGGGTTATGGCTACACCTTC
cdr3_aa: CASSQWREGYGYTF
clone_size: many
v_call: TRBV4-3
d_call: NA
j_call: TRBJ1-2

cdr3_nt: TGTGCCAGCAGCTTAGGGCAGGGGGCGAATGAGCAGTTCTTC
cdr3_aa: CASSLGQGANEQFF
clone_size: few
v_call: TRBV13
d_call: TRBD1
j_call: TRBJ2-1

cdr3_nt: TGTGCCAGCAGTTATGGACAGACCAGCGGGGGCTACACCTTC
cdr3_aa: CASSYGQTSGGYTF
clone_size: NA
v_call: TRBV6-2/TRBV6-3
d_call: NA
j_call: TRBJ1-2

cdr3_nt: TGTGCCAGCAGCTCCCCTCTCGGGACACAAGAGACCCAGTACTTC
cdr3_aa: CASSSPLGTQETQYF
clone_size: NA
v_call: TRBV11-2
d_call: NA
j_call: TRBJ2-5

cdr3_nt: TGCAGCGTTGGGGATGGGGAGCTGTTTTTT
cdr3_aa: CSVGDGELFF
clone_size: NA
v_call: TRBV29-1
d_call: NA
j_call: TRBJ2-2

cdr3_nt: TGCGCCAGCAGCTTGGCTTTTCCCACAGATACGCAGTATTTT
cdr3_aa: CASSLAFPTDTQYF
clone_size: few
v_call: TRBV5-1
d_call: NA
j_call: TRBJ2-3

cdr3_nt: TGTGCCAGCCTTCTGGGCGGGAGGAAGCTTGAGCAGTTCTTC
cdr3_aa: CASLLGGRKLEQFF
clone_size: few
v_call: TRBV6-2/TRBV6-3
d_call: TRBD2
j_call: TRBJ2-1

cdr3_nt: TGTGCCAGCAGTTTCCATCCCACCGTGGAACTGGACCAGTACTTC
cdr3_aa: CASSFHPTVELDQYF
clone_size: few
v_call: TRBV6-5
d_call: NA
j_call: TRBJ2-7

cdr3_nt: TGTGCCAGCAGCGTAGCGAACAGAGCAGATACGCAGTATTTT
cdr3_aa: CASSVANRADTQYF
clone_size: NA
v_call: TRBV9
d_call: NA
j_call: TRBJ2-3

cdr3_nt: TGTGCCAGCTCACCATCAGGGGACTCCTACAATGAGCAGTTCTTC
cdr3_aa: CASSPSGDSYNEQFF
clone_size: many
v_call: TRBV18
d_call: NA
j_call: TRBJ2-1

cdr3_nt: TGTGCCAGCGGTAAACGAACTAGCGGGAGGGGCAATGAGCAGTTCTTC
cdr3_aa: CASGKRTSGRGNEQFF
clone_size: few
v_call: TRBV28
d_call: TRBD2
j_call: TRBJ2-1

cdr3_nt: TGTGCCAGTCATGGGGGGGCCGGGGAGCTGTTTTTT
cdr3_aa: CASHGGAGELFF
clone_size: NA
v_call: TRBV19
d_call: TRBD2
j_call: TRBJ2-2

cdr3_nt: TGTGCCAGCAGTTTAGTCCTAGCGGGAAATACGCAGTATTTT
cdr3_aa: CASSLVLAGNTQYF
clone_size: NA
v_call: TRBV27
d_call: TRBD2
j_call: TRBJ2-3

cdr3_nt: TGCAGTGCTCGACGACAGACCTACGAGCAGTACTTC
cdr3_aa: CSARRQTYEQYF
clone_size: NA
v_call: TRBV20-1
d_call: NA
j_call: TRBJ2-7

cdr3_nt: TGTGCCAGCAGCTTAGCCACCGGGGAGCTGTTTTTT
cdr3_aa: CASSLATGELFF
clone_size: many
v_call: TRBV7-9
d_call: NA
j_call: TRBJ2-2

cdr3_nt: TGTGCCAGCAGCTCTGTAGGGAACTATGGCTACACCTTC
cdr3_aa: CASSSVGNYGYTF
clone_size: NA
v_call: TRBV7-2
d_call: NA
j_call: TRBJ1-2

cdr3_nt: TGTGCCACCAGCCGACTCTTGGGAGATGAAAAACTGTTTTTT
cdr3_aa: CATSRLLGDEKLFF
clone_size: few
v_call: TRBV15
d_call: NA
j_call: TRBJ1-4

cdr3_nt: TGTGCCAGCAGTTCCCTAGCGGGAGGTATTGAGCAGTTCTTC
cdr3_aa: CASSSLAGGIEQFF
clone_size: many
v_call: TRBV12-3/TRBV12-4
d_call: TRBD2
j_call: TRBJ2-1

cdr3_nt: TGTGCCAGTACGAGGACTAGCGGGAACCACAATGAGCAGTTCTTC
cdr3_aa: CASTRTSGNHNEQFF
clone_size: many
v_call: TRBV27
d_call: TRBD2
j_call: TRBJ2-1

cdr3_nt: TGCAGCGTGGAGGCCGAGATTCTTACAAATGAGCAGTTCTTC
cdr3_aa: CSVEAEILTNEQFF
clone_size: many
v_call: TRBV29-1
d_call: NA
j_call: TRBJ2-1

cdr3_nt: TGTGCCAGTAAGCCCCCGGGGAGGGCGAACACAGATACGCAGTATTTT
cdr3_aa: CASKPPGRANTDTQYF
clone_size: few
v_call: TRBV19
d_call: TRBD2
j_call: TRBJ2-3

cdr3_nt: TGTGCCAGCAGTTTTCAAGGTTACGGAAACACCATATATTTT
cdr3_aa: CASSFQGYGNTIYF
clone_size: many
v_call: TRBV12-3/TRBV12-4
d_call: NA
j_call: TRBJ1-3

cdr3_nt: TGCGCCAGCAGCCAAGAACGGGACAAATCCTACGAGCAGTACTTC
cdr3_aa: CASSQERDKSYEQYF
clone_size: many
v_call: TRBV4-3
d_call: NA
j_call: TRBJ2-7

cdr3_nt: TGTGCCAGCAGCTGGGGCGGGAGCACAGATACGCAGTATTTT
cdr3_aa: CASSWGGSTDTQYF
clone_size: many
v_call: TRBV12-3/TRBV12-4
d_call: NA
j_call: TRBJ2-3

cdr3_nt: TGTGCCAGCAGCTTAGGGGTCAGGGAATTTGGGAACATTCAGTACTTC
cdr3_aa: CASSLGVREFGNIQYF
clone_size: few
v_call: TRBV7-2
d_call: NA
j_call: TRBJ2-4

cdr3_nt: TGTGCCAGCAGCTTTATACTAGCGGGACGAAGGTACACCGGGGAGCTGTTTTTT
cdr3_aa: CASSFILAGRRYTGELFF
clone_size: few
v_call: TRBV7-8
d_call: TRBD2
j_call: TRBJ2-2